This TCR beta chain was obtained from a study of early T cells in non-severe SARS-CoV-2 infection. Across the whole study: Unsorted whole-blood RNA was sequenced in bulk, leaving chains unpaired. Overall study findings and caveats: Database matching using VDJdb favored anti-spike CD8 responses, with private and CD4 specificities left missing.

Individual cDNA molecules received unique molecular identifiers. Each CDR3 protein is one row after TCRdb ran MiXCR on the 5' RACE reads. The profile shows over 60,000 distinct CDR3 sequences, about 11% of them singletons. With regard to this clonotype: No antigen is known for it.

The sequence came from an adult who was a healthcare worker with PCR-confirmed SARS-CoV-2 infection or an uninfected control (not recorded which). The specimen was whole blood, collected at baseline.

The CDR3, as DNA: TGCAGTGCTAGCCCAGGGGGGCGCGGCGCTGAAGCTTTCTTT. Translated, it gives CSASPGGRGAEAFF. The J gene is TRBJ1-1, the V gene TRBV20-1; 7 positions match TRBD1. Germline V gives CDR1 DFQATT, CDR2 SNEGSKA (reference sequence). The length of the CDR3 is 14 residues. The ends lost 3 bases at V and 6 bases at J; junction bases unmatched: 10.